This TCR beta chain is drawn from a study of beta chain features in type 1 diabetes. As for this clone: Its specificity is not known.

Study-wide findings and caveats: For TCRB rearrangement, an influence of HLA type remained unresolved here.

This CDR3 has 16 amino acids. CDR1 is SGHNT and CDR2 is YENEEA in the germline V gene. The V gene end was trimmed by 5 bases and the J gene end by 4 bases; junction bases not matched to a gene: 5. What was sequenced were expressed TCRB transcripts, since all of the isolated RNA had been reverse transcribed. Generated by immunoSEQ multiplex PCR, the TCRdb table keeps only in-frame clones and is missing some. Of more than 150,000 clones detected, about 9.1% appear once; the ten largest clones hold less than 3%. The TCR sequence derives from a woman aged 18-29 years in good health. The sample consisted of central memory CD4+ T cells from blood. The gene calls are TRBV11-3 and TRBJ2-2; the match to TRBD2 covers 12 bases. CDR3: CASSAASGRATGELFF. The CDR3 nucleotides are TGTGCCAGCAGCGCCGCTAGCGGGAGGGCCACCGGGGAGCTGTTTTTT.